This T cell receptor beta chain was sequenced in a study of a mutant IDH1 vaccine in newly diagnosed glioma (dated by TCRdb to the early 2020s). Describing the broader study: Patients were given eight vaccinations, in weeks 1, 3, 5, 7, 11, 15, 19 and 23, which matched visits V03 through V10. Vaccination started 4-6 weeks after radiotherapy alone, or was given together with temozolomide cycles in the groups whose treatment included chemotherapy. Of the roughly 34 treated patients, around 62% were male and approximately 38% were female, and the mean age was approximately 40 years. Prior to enrollment, standard therapy consisting of radiotherapy alone, temozolomide alone, or radiochemotherapy with temozolomide had been administered to patients, with the combination being received by most patients. Peripheral blood was collected at six visits: V03 (baseline), V05, V07, V10, V12 and V13. For exploratory analyses, approximately 23 treated patients had longitudinal TCRB deep sequencing done wherever samples were available. The paper's findings and limits, for the study overall: Immune responses induced by the vaccine were seen in roughly 92% of patients across multiple MHC alleles. The authors noted that analyses of patient blood samples could not be reproduced because of sample limitations. Changes in the top peripheral T cell clonotypes picked up by TCRB sequencing did not appear to be linked to pseudoprogression. PBMC samples for TCRB deep sequencing were selected based on availability.

The time point label of this sample denotes: week 11, during vaccination. Every vaccine dose consisted of 300 ug of a 20-mer mutant IDH1 peptide in Montanide, administered subcutaneously together with topical imiquimod. Newly diagnosed WHO grade 3 or 4 IDH1-mutant astrocytomas showing loss of nuclear ATRX were present in the donors. The samples were drawn from NOA16, a multicentre, single-arm, open-label phase I trial in Germany that tested a mutant IDH1 peptide vaccine in humans for the first time. The DNeasy Blood and Tissue Kit was used to extract genomic DNA from EDTA blood for TCRB sequencing. The library relied on the immunoSEQ multiplex PCR assay. The hsTCRB Kit was used according to the manufacturer's protocol to amplify rearranged TCR beta chain sequences. TCRB libraries were sequenced on an Illumina MiSeq. For the original study's pipeline: The proprietary platform of the kit vendor was used for demultiplexing, trimming and gene mapping. The immuneACCESS repertoire file appears here via TCRdb, limited to in-frame rearrangements. These files lack a portion of the clones; in checked studies, under half of the deficit traces to unresolved V genes, and the cause of the others is not known. D and trimming come from the DNA, and the V and J calls and clone size come from that table. In this sample the table shows 50,000 to 65,000 clones, around 85% of which occur a single time. The ten largest account for 9% to 10% of the sample.

Points on this clone: Its target antigen remains unknown. Nothing much larger sits one base from this clone, and base qualities are not available.

This TCR was sampled from a woman aged 45-65 years with glioma. Here the sequenced sample was PBMCs, taken from a glioma patient whose treatment included an IDH1 peptide vaccine.

The DNA sequence reads TGCGCCAGCACTCCGGGACAGGGGGCGCATGGCTACACCTTC. Its protein reads: CASTPGQGAHGYTF. This sequence uses TRBV23-1 and TRBJ1-2, with 12 junctional bases fitting TRBD1. TRBV23-1 falls under the ORF class, with uncertain function. Here V drops 7 bases and J drops 6 bases, and the junction holds 6 bases not matched to any gene. The CDR3, from cysteine to phenylalanine, totals 14 residues. Left in the record is the CDR3 DNA by itself, 42 bases read in frame from the first base.